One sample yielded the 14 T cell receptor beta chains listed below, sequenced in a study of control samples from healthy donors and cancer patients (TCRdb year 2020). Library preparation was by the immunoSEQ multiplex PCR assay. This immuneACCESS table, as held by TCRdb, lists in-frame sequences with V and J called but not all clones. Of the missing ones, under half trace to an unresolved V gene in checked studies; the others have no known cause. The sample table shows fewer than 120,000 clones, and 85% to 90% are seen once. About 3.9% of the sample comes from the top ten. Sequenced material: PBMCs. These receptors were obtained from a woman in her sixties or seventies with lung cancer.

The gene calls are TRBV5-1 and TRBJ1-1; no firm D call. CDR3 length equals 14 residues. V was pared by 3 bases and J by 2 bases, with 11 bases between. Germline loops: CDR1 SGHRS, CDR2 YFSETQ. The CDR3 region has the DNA TGCGCCAGCAGCTCCCTCACAGAAAACACTGAAGCTTTCTTT. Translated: CASSSLTENTEAFF.

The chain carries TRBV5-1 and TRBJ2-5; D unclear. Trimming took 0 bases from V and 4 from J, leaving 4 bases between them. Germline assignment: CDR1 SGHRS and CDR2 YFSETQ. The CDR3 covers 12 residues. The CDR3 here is CASSLDRETQYF. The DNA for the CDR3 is TGCGCCAGCAGCTTGGACCGAGAGACCCAGTACTTC.

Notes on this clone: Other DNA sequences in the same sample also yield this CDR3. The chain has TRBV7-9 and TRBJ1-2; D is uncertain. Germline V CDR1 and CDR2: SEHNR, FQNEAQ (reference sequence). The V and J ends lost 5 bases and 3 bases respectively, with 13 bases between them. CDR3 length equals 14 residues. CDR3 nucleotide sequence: TGTGCCAGCAGCCCACCCGGTGGGGACTATGGCTACACCTTC. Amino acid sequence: CASSPPGGDYGYTF.

The CDR3 loop reads CATAQGRSSYEQYF. DNA of the CDR3: TGTGCCACCGCGCAGGGCCGGAGCTCCTACGAGCAGTACTTC. V usage is TRBV7-2 and J usage is TRBJ2-7, with TRBD1 as a possible D gene (5 bases). There are 14 residues in the CDR3. Trimming stripped 10 bases from V and 0 bases from J, with 16 bases between. Germline-derived CDR1 and CDR2 are SGHTA and FQGNSA.

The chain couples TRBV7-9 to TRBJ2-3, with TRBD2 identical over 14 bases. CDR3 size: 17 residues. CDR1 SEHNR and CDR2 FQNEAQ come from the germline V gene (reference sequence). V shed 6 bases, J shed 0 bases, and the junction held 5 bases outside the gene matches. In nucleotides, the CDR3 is TGTGCCAGCAGTTCTAGACTAGCGGGAGGGAGCACAGATACGCAGTATTTT. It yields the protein CASSSRLAGGSTDTQYF.

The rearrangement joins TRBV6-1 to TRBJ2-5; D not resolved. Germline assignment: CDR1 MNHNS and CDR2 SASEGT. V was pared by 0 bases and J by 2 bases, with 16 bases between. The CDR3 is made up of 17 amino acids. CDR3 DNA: TGTGCCAGCAGTGAAGCTTTACGTGGAGTTTTGCAAGAGACCCAGTACTTC. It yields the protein CASSEALRGVLQETQYF.

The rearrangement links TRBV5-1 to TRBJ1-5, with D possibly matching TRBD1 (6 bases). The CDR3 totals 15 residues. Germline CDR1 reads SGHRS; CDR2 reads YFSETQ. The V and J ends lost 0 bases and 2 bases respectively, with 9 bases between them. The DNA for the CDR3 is TGCGCCAGCAGCTTGGCTGCAGGGGGCAATCAGCCCCAGCATTTT. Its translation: CASSLAAGGNQPQHF. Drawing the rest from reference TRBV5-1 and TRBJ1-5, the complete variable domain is KAGVTQTPRYLIKTRGQQVTLSCSPISGHRSVSWYQQTPGQGLQFLFEYFSETQRNKGNFPGRFSGRQFSNSRSEMNVSTLELGDSALYLCASSLAAGGNQPQHFGDGTRLSIL.

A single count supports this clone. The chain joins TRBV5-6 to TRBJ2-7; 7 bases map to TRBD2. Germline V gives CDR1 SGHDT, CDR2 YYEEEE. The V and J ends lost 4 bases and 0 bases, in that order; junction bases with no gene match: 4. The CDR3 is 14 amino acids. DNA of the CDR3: TGTGCCAGCAGCCTAAGCGGGACCTCCTACGAGCAGTACTTC. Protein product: CASSLSGTSYEQYF.

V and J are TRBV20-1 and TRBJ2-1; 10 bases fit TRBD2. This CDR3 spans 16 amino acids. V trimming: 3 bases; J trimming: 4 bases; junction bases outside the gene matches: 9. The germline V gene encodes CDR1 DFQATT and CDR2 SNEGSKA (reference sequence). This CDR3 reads CSASHPSGGPYNEQFF. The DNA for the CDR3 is TGCAGTGCTAGTCACCCTAGCGGGGGCCCTTACAATGAGCAGTTCTTC.

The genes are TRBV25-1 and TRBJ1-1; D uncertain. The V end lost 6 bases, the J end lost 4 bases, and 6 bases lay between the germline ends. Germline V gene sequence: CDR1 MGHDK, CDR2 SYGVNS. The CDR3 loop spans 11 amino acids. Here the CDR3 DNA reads TGTGCCAGCAGACAGATCACTGAAGCTTTCTTT. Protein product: CASRQITEAFF.

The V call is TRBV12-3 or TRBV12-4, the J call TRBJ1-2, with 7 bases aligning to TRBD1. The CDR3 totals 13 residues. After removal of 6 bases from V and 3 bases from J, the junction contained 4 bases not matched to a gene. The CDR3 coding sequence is TGTGCCAGCAGGCTAACAGGGGACTATGGCTACACCTTC. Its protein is CASRLTGDYGYTF.

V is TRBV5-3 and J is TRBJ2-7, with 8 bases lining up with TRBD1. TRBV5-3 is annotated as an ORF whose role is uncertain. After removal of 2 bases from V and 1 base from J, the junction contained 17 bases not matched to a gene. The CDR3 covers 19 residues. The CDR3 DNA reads TGTGCCAGAAGCTTAGGTGGCAGGGGGCCTAAACGCCCATCCTACGAGCAGTACTTC. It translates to CARSLGGRGPKRPSYEQYF.

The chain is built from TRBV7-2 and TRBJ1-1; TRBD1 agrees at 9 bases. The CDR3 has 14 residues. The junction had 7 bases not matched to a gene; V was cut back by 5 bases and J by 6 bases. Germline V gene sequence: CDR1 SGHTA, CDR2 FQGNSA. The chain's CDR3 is CASSRGQGSSEAFF. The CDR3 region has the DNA TGTGCCAGCAGCCGGGGACAGGGAAGTTCTGAAGCTTTCTTT.

The CDR3 protein is CASSTGSLDGDTQYF. In DNA form, the CDR3 reads TGTGCCAGCAGCACCGGAAGTCTGGATGGAGATACGCAGTATTTT. The J gene is TRBJ2-3, the V gene TRBV9; D not certain. CDR1 is SGDLS, CDR2 YYNGEE, per germline. CDR3 length: 15 amino acids. The V gene lost 4 bases and the J gene lost 5 bases, with 17 bases spanning the gap.